This TCR beta chain was documented in a study of blood T cell repertoires in COVID-19. Study information: Sites across the United States, Italy and Spain contributed samples from acute and convalescent COVID-19.

The data were produced by immunoSEQ multiplex PCR, yet TCRdb's version contains in-frame clones alone and is incomplete. The table includes about 130,000 clones, roughly 89% detected once. The sample comprised peripheral blood. The origin of this receptor is a man aged 50-59 years with active or convalescent COVID-19.

The CDR3, as DNA: TGTGCCAGTAGGCGGGTGGGACTAGCGGGCCGCACAGATACGCAGTATTTT. Encoded protein: CASRRVGLAGRTDTQYF. This chain connects TRBV19 to TRBJ2-3; 12 positions agree with TRBD2. Germline V gives CDR1 LNHDA, CDR2 SQIVND (reference sequence). The CDR3 has 17 residues. V was clipped by 6 bases and J by 1 base; unmatched bases: 8.